One and the same sample provided the 18 T cell receptor beta chains below, sequenced in a study of blood T cell repertoires in COVID-19. Clones were read by immunoSEQ multiplex PCR, and TCRdb kept only the in-frame ones, dropping some. The sample records 350,000 to 400,000 clones, almost 90% being singletons. Sequencing was done on a sample of peripheral blood. Source of these receptors: a man aged 18-30 years with active or convalescent COVID-19.

The rearrangement links TRBV7-2 to TRBJ1-6; 8 nucleotides agree with TRBD1. This CDR3 contains 13 residues. Trimming took 8 bases from V and 9 from J; bases not matched to a gene: 6. The germline CDR1 and CDR2 sequences are SGHTA and FQGNSA. CDR3: CASGRGRGSPLHF. The DNA for the CDR3 is TGTGCCAGCGGCAGGGGGCGGGGTTCACCCCTCCACTTT.

This chain connects TRBV28 to TRBJ1-1, with unresolved D. V dropped 5 bases and J dropped 1 base, with 8 bases sitting between them. The CDR3 contains 13 residues. Germline assignment: CDR1 MDHEN and CDR2 SYDVKM. The CDR3 protein is CASSPSTNTEAFF. CDR3 nucleotide sequence: TGTGCCAGCAGTCCTTCTACGAACACTGAAGCTTTCTTT.

V usage is TRBV11-2 and J usage is TRBJ2-7; 7 bases agree with TRBD1. CDR3 size: 15 residues. V was pared by 0 bases and J by 2 bases, with 4 bases of the junction left unmatched. Germline loops: CDR1 SGHAT, CDR2 FQNNGV. The DNA of the CDR3 is TGTGCCAGCAGCTTAGAAGAGGGGGCGACCTACGAGCAGTACTTC. It codes for CASSLEEGATYEQYF.

The chain is built from TRBV9 and TRBJ2-7, with D hard to call. The V end lost 0 bases, the J end lost 0 bases, and 13 bases lay between the germline ends. CDR1 and CDR2 (germline): SGDLS, YYNGEE. The CDR3 runs to 16 residues. CDR3 amino acids: CASSVAGQVSSYEQYF. CDR3 bases: TGTGCCAGCAGCGTAGCTGGCCAGGTCTCCTCCTACGAGCAGTACTTC.

This sequence joins TRBV5-4 and TRBJ2-5; D perhaps matches TRBD1 (6 bases). Trimming took off 3 bases at V and 0 bases at J, with 9 bases between the two ends. The CDR3 runs to 14 residues. Germline CDR1 is SGHNT and CDR2 is YYREEE (reference sequence). The CDR3: CASSSDRNQETQYF. The CDR3 nucleotides are TGTGCCAGCAGCTCTGACAGGAACCAAGAGACCCAGTACTTC.

The chain recombines TRBV7-3 with TRBJ2-2, with 9 bases that match TRBD2. The length of the CDR3 is 21 residues. Unmatched junction bases numbered 15, after V lost 1 base and J lost 0 bases. Germline V gene sequence: CDR1 SGHTA, CDR2 FQGTGA. As DNA, the CDR3 is TGTGCCAGCAGCTTAATGCCGACGGACCTCTTAGCGGGAGCGAACACCGGGGAGCTGTTTTTT. Protein product: CASSLMPTDLLAGANTGELFF.

The chain is built from TRBV6-6 and TRBJ1-5; D may be TRBD1 (6 bases). The ends were cut back, 7 bases at V and 1 base at J, with 17 bases in the middle. The CDR3 has 16 residues. Germline CDR1 is MNHNY and CDR2 is SVGAGI (reference sequence). CDR3 in DNA: TGTGCCAGCACCAAACGGCAGGGGTCAAGCAATCAGCCCCAGCATTTT. Translation gives CASTKRQGSSNQPQHF.

The genes are TRBV6-5 and TRBJ2-1, with 10 bases aligning to TRBD1. The CDR3 length is 15 residues. Germline V CDR1 and CDR2: MNHEY, SVGAGI. The V gene end was trimmed by 7 bases and the J gene end by 1 base; junction bases not matched to a gene: 4. CDR3: CASTRTGGSYNEQFF. CDR3 in DNA: TGTGCCAGCACCAGGACAGGGGGTTCCTACAATGAGCAGTTCTTC.

V and J are TRBV2 and TRBJ2-7; the D gene is possibly TRBD2 (6 bases). V was trimmed by 2 bases and J by 2 bases, leaving 13 bases between them. This CDR3 has 15 amino acids. The germline V gene has CDR1 SNHLY and CDR2 FYNNEI. The CDR3 DNA reads TGTGCCAGCAGTGAAACTGGCGGGGCGACCTACGAGCAGTACTTC. This translates into CASSETGGATYEQYF.

The rearrangement uses TRBV19 and TRBJ1-5, with TRBD1 matching 11 bases. The germline V gene has CDR1 LNHDA and CDR2 SQIVND (reference sequence). The V segment lost 6 bases and the J segment 4 bases; nucleotides outside the gene matches: 5. The CDR3 loop spans 15 amino acids. CDR3 loop: CASRPGQGDNQPQHF. The CDR3 nucleotides are TGTGCCAGTAGACCGGGACAGGGGGATAATCAGCCCCAGCATTTT.

Here the CDR3 reads CASIRGPYEQYF. The CDR3 DNA is TGTGCCAGCATCAGGGGACCCTACGAGCAGTACTTC. J is TRBJ2-7 and V is TRBV2, with TRBD1 as a possible D gene (6 bases). Germline lookup yields CDR1 SNHLY and CDR2 FYNNEI. The CDR3 length is 12 residues. V lost 7 bases, J lost 2 bases, and 9 bases lay in between.

The chain combines TRBV11-2 with TRBJ1-1; 7 bases map to TRBD1. The V segment lost 5 bases and the J segment 1 base; nucleotides outside the gene matches: 7. The CDR3 has 15 residues. CDR1 SGHAT and CDR2 FQNNGV come from the germline V gene. CDR3 nucleotides: TGTGCCAGCAGCCCAATACAGGGGACGAACACTGAAGCTTTCTTT. This encodes CASSPIQGTNTEAFF.

This sequence joins TRBV11-3 and TRBJ2-1; D is perhaps TRBD1 (5 bases). The CDR3 runs 15 residues. Germline V gene data show CDR1 as SGHNT and CDR2 as YENEEA. V was pared by 4 bases and J by 0 bases, with 10 bases between. CDR3 in amino acids: CASSSTVSSYNEQFF. CDR3 nucleotide sequence: TGTGCCAGCAGCTCGACAGTTAGCTCCTACAATGAGCAGTTCTTC.

The chain employs TRBV28 and TRBJ2-3; 7 bases line up with TRBD1. CDR3 length: 16 residues. The V gene end was trimmed by 5 bases and the J gene end by 3 bases; junction bases not matched to a gene: 11. CDR1 MDHEN and CDR2 SYDVKM come from the germline V gene. In DNA, the CDR3 is TGTGCCAGCAGTCGATCACGACAGGGAGATACAGATACGCAGTATTTT. It specifies CASSRSRQGDTDTQYF.

The chain links TRBV24-1 to TRBJ2-3; tentative D call: TRBD2 (6 bases). Per the germline V gene, CDR1 is KGHDR and CDR2 is SFDVKD. The CDR3 is 15 residues long. Trimming shortened V by 4 bases and J by 0 bases, and 10 bases separated the two germline ends. The CDR3 loop is CATSEEGESTDTQYF. CDR3 DNA: TGTGCCACCAGTGAGGAGGGAGAAAGCACAGATACGCAGTATTTT.

This chain links TRBV6-5 with TRBJ2-1, with TRBD1 matching 11 bases. The germline gives CDR1 MNHEY, CDR2 SVGAGI. The CDR3 loop spans 15 amino acids. V trimming: 2 bases; J trimming: 7 bases; junction bases outside the gene matches: 4. The CDR3 DNA follows: TGTGCCAGCAGTTACCCGGGACAGGGGGTAAATGAGCAGTTCTTC. It codes for CASSYPGQGVNEQFF.

The CDR3 coding sequence is TGTGCCAGCAGAATGACAGGGAATAATCAGCCCCAGCATTTT. This gives the protein CASRMTGNNQPQHF. V usage is TRBV28 and J usage is TRBJ1-5, with 7 bases lining up with TRBD1. J was trimmed by 4 bases and V by 6 bases; bases with no gene match: 6. This CDR3 region has 14 residues. The germline V gene encodes CDR1 MDHEN and CDR2 SYDVKM.

This clone was recorded only once. The J gene is TRBJ2-7, the V gene TRBV11-2; D not certain. Germline V CDR1 and CDR2: SGHAT, FQNNGV. Trimming took 3 bases from V and 0 from J, leaving 12 bases between them. The CDR3 sequence is 15 residues long. The CDR3 loop is CASSLNSLGSYEQYF. CDR3 sequence (DNA): TGTGCCAGCAGCTTGAACAGTCTCGGCTCCTACGAGCAGTACTTC.